This T cell receptor (beta chain) was retrieved from a study of OX40 agonist ivuxolimab in advanced cancers. With respect to the entire study: Ivuxolimab, which targeted the costimulatory receptor OX40 (CD134), was an agonistic, fully human IgG2 monoclonal antibody. Intravenous ivuxolimab was administered to patients every 2 weeks at six dose levels: 0.01, 0.1, 0.3, 1.5, 3 and 10 mg/kg. Among the 50 to 55 dose-escalation patients, some 20 had hepatocellular carcinoma, around 15 melanoma, 9 renal cell carcinoma and 9 head and neck cancer. The dose-escalation cohort was 82.7% male with a mean age of approximately 60 years, ranging from about 23 to 85. Prior anti-PD-1, anti-PD-L1 or anti-CTLA-4 therapy was permitted, and checkpoint inhibitors had been received by about two fifths of dose-escalation patients. Partial responses were achieved by three dose-escalation patients, of whom one had hepatocellular carcinoma and two had cutaneous melanoma. The purpose of peripheral TCRbeta sequencing was to test whether ivuxolimab changed TCR sequence diversity and led to clonal T-cell expansion. The paper reports the monotherapy dose-escalation portion (N of about 56 patients) of the phase I ivuxolimab trial.

The study at large found these results: The antigen specificity of the clonally expanded peripheral T cells was not determined. At doses of 0.1 to 3.0 mg/kg, clonal expansion of both CD4+ and CD8+ blood T cells was observed from baseline to week 6. Partial responders in the 0.1-3.0 mg/kg groups had among the lowest normalized peripheral clonal expansion, especially among CD8+ T cells. After ivuxolimab, more expanded clones were found on average in CD8+ T cells than in CD4+ T cells. Low levels of normalized T-cell clonal expansion were also seen in some nonresponding patients.

For sequencing of the TCRbeta CDR3 region, genomic DNA was extracted from the sorted cells. TCRbeta CDR3 regions were sequenced using the immunoSEQ Assay. This is the immuneACCESS table as TCRdb keeps it, with only in-frame sequences that have V and J called. A part of the clones is gone; compared with another copy, unresolved V genes explain less than half, and the rest is unexplained. In all, the sample holds about 110,000 clones, and approximately 90% of those were seen once. Under 0.85% of the sample comes from the top ten. The trial excluded patients who had a history of autoimmune disease or were on systemic immunosuppression. In every dose cohort, peripheral blood was drawn for TCR sequencing at baseline, cycle 4 day 1, and cycle 7 day 1. Samples came from an open-label, multicenter, first-in-human phase I dose-escalation trial of ivuxolimab. Adults with locally advanced or metastatic melanoma, renal cell carcinoma, hepatocellular carcinoma or head and neck squamous cell carcinoma were enrolled in the trial. Before TCR sequencing, CD4+ T cells and CD8+ T cells from peripheral blood were sorted into separate populations.

Comments on this clone: No cognate antigen has been identified for it. Per-nucleotide qualities are absent, and no much larger clonotype sits a single base away.

The germline V gene specifies SGHRS as CDR1 and YFSETQ as CDR2. CDR3 length: 13 amino acids, cysteine to phenylalanine. Only the CDR3 region is kept as DNA, spanning 39 bases read in frame from base 1. The V and J ends are trimmed by 5 bases and 1 base, leaving 6 bases between them. Sequencing was performed on CD4+ or CD8+ T cells sorted from blood, taken in a trial of the OX40 agonist ivuxolimab. The chain links TRBV5-1 with TRBJ1-4; a confident D gene designation cannot be given. This TCR was recovered from an adult with an advanced solid tumor such as melanoma, head and neck, liver or kidney cancer. The bases are TGCGCCAGCAGGCGGGGAACTAATGAAAAACTGTTTTTT. Protein translation: CASRRGTNEKLFF. With the rest looked up from the reference TRBV5-1 and TRBJ1-4 genes rather than sequenced, the full variable domain is KAGVTQTPRYLIKTRGQQVTLSCSPISGHRSVSWYQQTPGQGLQFLFEYFSETQRNKGNFPGRFSGRQFSNSRSEMNVSTLELGDSALYLCASRRGTNEKLFFGSGTQLSVL.